The present entry profiles one T cell receptor (beta chain) with its context. Its cognate antigen is unknown. Sequence at one end of the junction differs from germline and may be a read error. The study, taken as a whole, reports: The TCR gene usage of tumor memory CD4+ T cells clustered together with blood and lymph node memory CD4+ cells and with lymph node naive CD4+ cells.

Constant-region reverse primers amplified full-length variable regions, followed by semi-nested Nested Universal Primer A PCR. From the 5' RACE reads, TCRdb called clonotypes with MiXCR, one entry per CDR3 protein. The sample contains about 8,900 distinct CDR3 sequences, under 35% of which appear only once. Purified naive CD4+ T cells were depleted of CD25+ Tregs. Sequenced input: naive CD4+ T cells sorted from a lymph node. The subset denotes: naive CD4+ T cells, CD4+CD45RA+CD25-. The clonotype comes from a female donor with breast cancer.

Here the CDR3 DNA reads TGTGTCAGCAGCTTTGCACGTGGTGGACTAGACAATGAGCAGTTCTTC. It codes for CVSSFARGGLDNEQFF. The V gene is TRBV7-2, the J gene TRBJ2-1; 7 bases agree with TRBD2. The germline CDR1 and CDR2 sequences are SGHTA and FQGNSA. This CDR3 has 16 residues.